The sequence of this TCR beta chain was determined in a study of cytomegalovirus exposure and HLA in healthy donors. Study-level findings and limits: In a later analysis, TCR beta V- and J-gene trimming was associated with a missense DCLRE1C variant.

V lost 2 bases and J lost 4, with 12 bases in between. Germline V lookup: CDR1 SGHKS, CDR2 YYEKEE (reference sequence). The CDR3 extends over 14 amino acids. On this clone: The antigen remains unidentified.

The PCR was carried out with 60 Vbeta primers and 13 Jbeta primers. The table came from immunoSEQ multiplex PCR; TCRdb's copy has only in-frame clones and leaves some out. In the table there are 180,000 or so clones, over 75% of which are singletons. The sequenced sample was PBMCs. V and J are TRBV5-5 and TRBJ1-1; D remains ambiguous. The receptor was isolated from a man aged 45-65 years in good health and CMV-seropositive. The CDR3 spells CASSLGPRPTEAFF. The CDR3 nucleotides read TGTGCCAGCAGCTTAGGCCCCAGGCCCACTGAAGCTTTCTTT.